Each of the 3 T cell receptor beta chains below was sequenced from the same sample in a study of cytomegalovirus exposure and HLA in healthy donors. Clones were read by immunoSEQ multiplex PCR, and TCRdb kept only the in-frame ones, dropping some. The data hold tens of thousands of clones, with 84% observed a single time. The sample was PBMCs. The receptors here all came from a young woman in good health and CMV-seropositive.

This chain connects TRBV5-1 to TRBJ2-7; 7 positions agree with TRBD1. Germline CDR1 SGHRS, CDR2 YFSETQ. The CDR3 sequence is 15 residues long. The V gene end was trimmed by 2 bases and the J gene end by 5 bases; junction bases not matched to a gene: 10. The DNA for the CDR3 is TGCGCCAGCAGCTTCTCGACAGGGCTCCGGGACGAGCAGTACTTC. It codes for CASSFSTGLRDEQYF.

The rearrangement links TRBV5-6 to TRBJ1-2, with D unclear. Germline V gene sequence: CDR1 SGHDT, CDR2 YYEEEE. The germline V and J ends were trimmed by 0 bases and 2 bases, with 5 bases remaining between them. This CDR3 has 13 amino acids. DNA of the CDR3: TGTGCCAGCAGCTTGGACAGAAACTATGGCTACACCTTC. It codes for CASSLDRNYGYTF. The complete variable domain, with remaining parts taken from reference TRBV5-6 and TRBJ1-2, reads DAGVTQSPTHLIKTRGQQVTLRCSPKSGHDTVSWYQQALGQGPQFIFQYYEEEERQRGNFPDRFSGHQFPNYSSELNVNALLLGDSALYLCASSLDRNYGYTFGSGTRLTVV.

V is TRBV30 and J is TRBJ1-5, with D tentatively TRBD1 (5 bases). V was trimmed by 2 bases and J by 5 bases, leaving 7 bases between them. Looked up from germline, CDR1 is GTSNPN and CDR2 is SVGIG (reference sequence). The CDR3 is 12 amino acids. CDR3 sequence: CAWSPTDQPQHF. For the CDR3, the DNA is TGTGCCTGGAGTCCGACAGATCAGCCCCAGCATTTT.